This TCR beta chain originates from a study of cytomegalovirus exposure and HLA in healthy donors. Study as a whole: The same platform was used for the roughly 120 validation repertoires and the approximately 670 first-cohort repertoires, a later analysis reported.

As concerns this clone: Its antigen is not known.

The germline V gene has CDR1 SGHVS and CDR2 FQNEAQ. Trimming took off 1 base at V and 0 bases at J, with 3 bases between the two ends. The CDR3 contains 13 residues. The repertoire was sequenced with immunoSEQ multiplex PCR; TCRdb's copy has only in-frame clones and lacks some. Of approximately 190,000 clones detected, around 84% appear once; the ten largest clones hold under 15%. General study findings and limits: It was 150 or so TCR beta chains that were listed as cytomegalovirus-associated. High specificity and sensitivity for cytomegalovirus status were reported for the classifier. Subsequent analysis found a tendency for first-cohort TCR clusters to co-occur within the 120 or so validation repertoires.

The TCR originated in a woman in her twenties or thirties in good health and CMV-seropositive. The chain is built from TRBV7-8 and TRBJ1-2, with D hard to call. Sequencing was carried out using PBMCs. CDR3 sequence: CASSLDTNYGYTF. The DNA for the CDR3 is TGTGCCAGCAGCTTAGACACTAACTATGGCTACACCTTC.